This T cell receptor (beta chain) stems from a study of blood T cells in healthy people across ages. Study-level information: The template switching approach captured approximately one barcoded beta molecule for every two T cells.

This clonotype was observed a handful of times. The use of a sample-barcoded 5' primer and a J-beta primer mix characterized a second PCR of about 7 to 12 cycles. TCRdb analysed the 5' RACE reads with MiXCR anew, one entry per CDR3 protein. This table has around 670,000 distinct CDR3 sequences, approximately 30% appearing once. CDR3 length: 20 residues. Germline V gene sequence: CDR1 SEHNR, CDR2 FQNEAQ (reference sequence). Trimming took 1 base from V and 8 from J; bases not matched to a gene: 22. Specimen: blood. The receptor comes from a woman older than 75 in good health. The rearrangement links TRBV7-9 to TRBJ1-4, with TRBD1 identical over 7 bases. The CDR3 DNA follows: TGTGCCAGCAGCTTAGTTTTTCGCGCCAGGGGGGCGTCCTTGGAAGAAAAACTGTTTTTT. This encodes CASSLVFRARGASLEEKLFF. The full variable domain, in which reference TRBV7-9 and TRBJ1-4 provide the parts outside the CDR3, is DTGVSQNPRHKITKRGQNVTFRCDPISEHNRLYWYRQTLGQGPEFLTYFQNEAQLEKSRLLSDRFSAERPKGSFSTLEIQRTEQGDSAMYLCASSLVFRARGASLEEKLFFGSGTQLSVL.